The clone carrying this T cell receptor beta chain was found a few times. Its antigen is still unknown. One entry per CDR3 protein results from TCRdb running MiXCR on the RT-PCR reads. The sample holds approximately 480,000 distinct CDR3 sequences, approximately 9.9% seen once. Trimming removed 2 bases from V and 6 bases from J, with 16 bases in between. This CDR3 contains 15 residues. Germline V lookup: CDR1 SGHRS, CDR2 YFSETQ. The sample is drawn from a study of response to subunit inactivated influenza vaccine. Overall study results and limits: The authors put forward the suggestion that each seasonal influenza vaccination may bring in only a limited number of new T cells.

The sequence was obtained from a man aged 50-60 years who received an inactivated influenza vaccine. This specimen consisted of PBMCs from blood, obtained more than 35 days after vaccination. The genes are TRBV5-1 and TRBJ2-3, with a weak D call TRBD1 (6 bases). CDR3 sequence reads: CASSLQGMGLDTQYF. The CDR3 DNA is TGCGCCAGCAGCTTACAGGGTATGGGGCTTGATACGCAGTATTTT.